The sequence of this T cell receptor beta chain was determined in a study of blood T cell repertoires in COVID-19. Original processing methods: Cell counts per sample came from amplifying reference gene primers. Measured with immunoSEQ multiplex PCR; TCRdb has only the in-frame clones, and not every one. V and J calls plus clone size are reproduced from that table; the DNA served to infer D and trimming. Of about 190,000 clones in the sample, around 88% were seen once. The sequencing input was PBMCs or T cells enriched from blood (not recorded which). The sequence was collected from a middle-aged man with acute COVID-19.

The CDR3 region is CASRGTAAPYGYTF. The CDR3 bases are TGTGCCAGCCGGGGGACAGCTGCCCCTTATGGCTACACCTTC. This chain links TRBV3-1 (or the pseudogene TRBV3-2) with TRBJ1-2; 7 nucleotides align to TRBD1. The CDR3 contains 14 residues. The V and J ends lost 8 bases and 5 bases, in that order; junction bases with no gene match: 11. From germline, CDR1 is LGHDT and CDR2 YNNKEL (reference sequence).